This TCR beta chain appears in the sequencing data of a study of shared clonotypes between healthy human individuals. Study-level findings and limits: As a rule, naive subsets had a larger estimated richness than memory subsets. Shared across several donors were approximately 5% of the naive CD4 clonotypes.

The CDR3 consists of 15 residues. Per the germline V gene, CDR1 is MNHEY and CDR2 is SMNVEV (reference sequence). The trim removed 5 bases at V and 7 bases at J, leaving 9 bases unmatched. The naive CD8 fraction comprised CD45RO-negative cells positively selected for CCR7 and excluded terminally differentiated effector memory CD45RA+ cells. Note on this clone: Its antigen is not known.

Libraries were prepared by immunoSEQ multiplex PCR; TCRdb keeps only in-frame clonotypes and omits some of them. The top ten hold approximately 1.7% of the sample, which has about 2.1 million clones, about 93% seen once. This receptor was taken from a man in his late teens or twenties in good health. Some clones in this sample may be carry-over from other donors' samples. The rearrangement uses TRBV27 and TRBJ2-1; 9 bases line up with TRBD2. The material sequenced was naive CD8+ T cells from PBMCs. CDR3 nucleotides: TGTGCCAGCAGTCCGCTAGCGGGGACCCCTAATGAGCAGTTCTTC. Translation gives CASSPLAGTPNEQFF.